A selection of T cell receptor beta chains follows, all from one sample in a study of siplizumab effects on memory and regulatory T cells. Assay: immunoSEQ multiplex PCR; the TCRdb copy retains only in-frame clones and omits some. The table has 55,000 to 65,000 clones, about 98% seen once. The sequencing sample was made of naive CD8+ T cells sorted from blood. These TCRs come from a human donor in good health. Both conserved end residues are part of each CDR3. The D gene is left open where the match is weak. Only part of the rows carry a size: once, few, many, or a class if the clone is expanded.

V,D,size,J,DNA,CDR3
TRBV7-9,TRBD1,NA,TRBJ1-4,TGTGCCAGCAGCTCGCGGGGACAGGGGATTTCTAATGAAAAACTGTTTTTT,CASSSRGQGISNEKLFF
TRBV6-5,NA,NA,TRBJ1-6,TGTGCCAGCAGTTACTCGCTGGGTCATAATTCACCCCTCCACTTT,CASSYSLGHNSPLHF
TRBV4-3,NA,NA,TRBJ2-7,TGCGCCAGCAGCCTAAGGGACGACAACTACGAGCAGTACTTC,CASSLRDDNYEQYF
TRBV12-5,TRBD2,NA,TRBJ2-3,TGTGCTAGTGGCCCTAGCGGGAGCCCAGATACGCAGTATTTT,CASGPSGSPDTQYF
TRBV7-9,NA,NA,TRBJ1-1,TGTGCCAGCAGCGTACCCGCCGGGACACTCAACACTGAAGCTTTCTTT,CASSVPAGTLNTEAFF
TRBV19,NA,once,TRBJ1-1,TGTGCCAGTAGTATGGGGGCCCTGGGCGTCGGGACGGAAGACGGAAGAGTCTTT,CASSMGALGVGTEDGRVF
TRBV27,NA,NA,TRBJ2-3,TGTGCCAGCAGTTCCACCCCTACAGATACGCAGTATTTT,CASSSTPTDTQYF
TRBV29-1,NA,NA,TRBJ2-1,TGCAGCGTTGAGCAGGGGGTTTTACGGCGGGAGTGGTACAATGAGCAGTTCTTC,CSVEQGVLRREWYNEQFF
TRBV2,TRBD1,NA,TRBJ2-6,TGTGCCAGCAGCCGGACAGGGGGAGGGCCTGGGGCCAACGTCCTGACTTTC,CASSRTGGGPGANVLTF
TRBV30,NA,NA,TRBJ1-2,TGTGCCGGTTACGGGGGGGATGGCTACACCTTC,CAGYGGDGYTF
TRBV29-1,NA,NA,TRBJ2-7,TGCAGCGTTGAAGGGGGGAATTTCGGCTACGAGCAGTACTTC,CSVEGGNFGYEQYF
TRBV4-1,TRBD2,NA,TRBJ2-7,TGCGCCAGCAGCCTGAAGACTAGCGGGAAATCCTACGAGCAGTACTTC,CASSLKTSGKSYEQYF
TRBV19,TRBD2,NA,TRBJ2-1,TGTGCCAGTAGTTGGGTAGCGGGCAACAGTGAGCAGTTCTTC,CASSWVAGNSEQFF
TRBV5-1,TRBD1,NA,TRBJ2-3,TGCGCCAGCAGCTTGGGGGGACAGGGTTTGACAGATACGCAGTATTTT,CASSLGGQGLTDTQYF
TRBV30,TRBD1,NA,TRBJ1-6,TGTGCCTGGAGGGGGGACAGAGGATATTCACCCCTCCACTTT,CAWRGDRGYSPLHF
TRBV7-8,TRBD2,NA,TRBJ2-7,TGTGCCAGCAGCCTAGGTGGTAGCGGGGGCCTGTACGAGCAGTACTTC,CASSLGGSGGLYEQYF
TRBV15,NA,NA,TRBJ2-7,TGTGCCACCAGGCCCGGGACTCTCTCTTACGAGCAGTACTTC,CATRPGTLSYEQYF